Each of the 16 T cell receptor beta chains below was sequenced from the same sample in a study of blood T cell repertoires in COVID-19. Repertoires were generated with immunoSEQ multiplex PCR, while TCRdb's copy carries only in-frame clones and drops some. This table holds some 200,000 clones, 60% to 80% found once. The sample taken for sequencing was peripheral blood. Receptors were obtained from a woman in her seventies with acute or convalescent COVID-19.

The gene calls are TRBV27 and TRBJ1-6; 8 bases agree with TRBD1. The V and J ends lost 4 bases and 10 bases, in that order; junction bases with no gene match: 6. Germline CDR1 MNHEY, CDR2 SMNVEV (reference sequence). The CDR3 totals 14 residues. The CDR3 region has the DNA TGTGCCAGCAGTTCCGGGACAGGAAGCTCACCCCTCCACTTT. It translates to CASSSGTGSSPLHF.

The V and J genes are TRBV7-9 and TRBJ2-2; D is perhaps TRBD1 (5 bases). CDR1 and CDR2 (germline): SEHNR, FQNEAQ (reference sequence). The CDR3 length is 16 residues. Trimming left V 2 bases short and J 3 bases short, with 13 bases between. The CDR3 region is CASSLRGSQYTGELFF. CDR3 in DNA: TGTGCCAGCAGCTTAAGGGGCAGTCAATACACCGGGGAGCTGTTTTTT.

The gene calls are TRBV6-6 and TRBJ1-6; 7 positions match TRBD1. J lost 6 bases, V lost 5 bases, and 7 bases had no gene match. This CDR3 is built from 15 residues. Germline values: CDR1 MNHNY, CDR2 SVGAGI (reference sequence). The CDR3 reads CASSVDRSGNSPLHF. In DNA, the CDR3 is TGTGCCAGCAGTGTGGACAGGTCGGGTAATTCACCCCTCCACTTT.

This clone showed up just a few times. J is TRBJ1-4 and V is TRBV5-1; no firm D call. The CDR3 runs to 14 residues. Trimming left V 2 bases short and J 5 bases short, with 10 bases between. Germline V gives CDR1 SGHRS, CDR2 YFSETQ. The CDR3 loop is CASSFLSLNEKLFF. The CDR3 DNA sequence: TGCGCCAGCAGCTTCTTGAGCTTAAATGAAAAACTGTTTTTT.

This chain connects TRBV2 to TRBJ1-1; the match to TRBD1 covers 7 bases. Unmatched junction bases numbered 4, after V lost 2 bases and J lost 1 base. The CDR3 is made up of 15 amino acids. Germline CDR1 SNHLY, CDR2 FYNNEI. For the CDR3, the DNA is TGTGCCAGCAGTGAAAGGGGGCGACGGAACACTGAAGCTTTCTTT. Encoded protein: CASSERGRRNTEAFF.

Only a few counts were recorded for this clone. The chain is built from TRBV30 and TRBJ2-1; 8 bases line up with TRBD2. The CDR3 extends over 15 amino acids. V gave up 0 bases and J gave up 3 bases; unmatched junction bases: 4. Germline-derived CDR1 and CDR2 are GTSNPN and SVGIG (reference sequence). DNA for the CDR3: TGTGCCTGGAGTGTATTTAGCGGGGACTACAATGAGCAGTTCTTC. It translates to CAWSVFSGDYNEQFF.

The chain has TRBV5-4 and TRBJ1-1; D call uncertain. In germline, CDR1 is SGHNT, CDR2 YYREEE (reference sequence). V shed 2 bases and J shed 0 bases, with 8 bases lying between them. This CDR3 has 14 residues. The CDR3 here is CASSLITVNTEAFF. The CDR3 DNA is TGTGCCAGCAGCTTAATTACAGTGAACACTGAAGCTTTCTTT.

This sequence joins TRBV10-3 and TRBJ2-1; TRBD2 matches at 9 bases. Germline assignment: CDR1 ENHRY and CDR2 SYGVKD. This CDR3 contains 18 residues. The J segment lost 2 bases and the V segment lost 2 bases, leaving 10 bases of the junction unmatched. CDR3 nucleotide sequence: TGTGCCATCAGTGAGAGGGGTAGCGGGAGCTTAGCCTACAATGAGCAGTTCTTC. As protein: CAISERGSGSLAYNEQFF.

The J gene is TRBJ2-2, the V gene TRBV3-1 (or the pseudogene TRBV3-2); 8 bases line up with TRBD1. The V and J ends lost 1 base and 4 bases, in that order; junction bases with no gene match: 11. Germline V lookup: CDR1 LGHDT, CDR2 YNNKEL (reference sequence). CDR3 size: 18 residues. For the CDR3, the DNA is TGTGCCAGCAGCCAAGTACCCGGACAGGGAGGAATCACCGGGGAGCTGTTTTTT. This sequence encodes CASSQVPGQGGITGELFF.

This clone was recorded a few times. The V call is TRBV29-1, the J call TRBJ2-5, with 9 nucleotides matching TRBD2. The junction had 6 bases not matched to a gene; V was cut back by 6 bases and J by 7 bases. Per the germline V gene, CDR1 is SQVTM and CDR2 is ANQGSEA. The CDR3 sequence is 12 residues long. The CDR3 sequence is CSVWREGGTQYF. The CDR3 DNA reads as TGCAGCGTATGGCGGGAGGGGGGGACCCAGTACTTC.

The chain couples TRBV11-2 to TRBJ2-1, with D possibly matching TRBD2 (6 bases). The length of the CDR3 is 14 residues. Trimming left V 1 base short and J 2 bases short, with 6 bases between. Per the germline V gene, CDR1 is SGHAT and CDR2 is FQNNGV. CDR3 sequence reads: CASSLAGAYNEQFF. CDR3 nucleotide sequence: TGTGCCAGCAGCTTAGCGGGAGCCTACAATGAGCAGTTCTTC.

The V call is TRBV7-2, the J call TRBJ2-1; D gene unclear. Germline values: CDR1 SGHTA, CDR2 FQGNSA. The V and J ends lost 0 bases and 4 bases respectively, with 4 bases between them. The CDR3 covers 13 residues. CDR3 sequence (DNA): TGTGCCAGCAGCTTAGCCGTTTACAATGAGCAGTTCTTC. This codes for CASSLAVYNEQFF.

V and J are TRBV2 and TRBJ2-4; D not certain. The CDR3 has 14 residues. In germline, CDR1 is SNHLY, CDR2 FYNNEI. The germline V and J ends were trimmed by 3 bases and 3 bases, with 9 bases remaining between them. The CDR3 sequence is CASSDGRSKNIQYF. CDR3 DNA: TGTGCCAGCAGTGATGGTCGTAGCAAAAACATTCAGTACTTC.

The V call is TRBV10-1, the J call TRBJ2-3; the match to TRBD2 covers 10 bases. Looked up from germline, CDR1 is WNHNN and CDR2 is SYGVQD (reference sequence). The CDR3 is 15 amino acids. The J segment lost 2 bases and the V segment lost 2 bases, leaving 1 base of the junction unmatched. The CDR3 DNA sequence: TGCGCCAGCAGTGAGACTAGCGGGGTCACAGATACGCAGTATTTT. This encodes CASSETSGVTDTQYF.

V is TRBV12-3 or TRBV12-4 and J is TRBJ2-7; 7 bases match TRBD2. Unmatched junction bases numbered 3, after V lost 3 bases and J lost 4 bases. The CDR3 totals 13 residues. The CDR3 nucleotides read TGTGCCAGCAGTTTCGGGGGGAGTTACGAGCAGTACTTC. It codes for CASSFGGSYEQYF.

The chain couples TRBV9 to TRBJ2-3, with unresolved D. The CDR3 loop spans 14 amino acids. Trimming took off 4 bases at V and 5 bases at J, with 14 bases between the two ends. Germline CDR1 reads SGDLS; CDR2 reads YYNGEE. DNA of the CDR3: TGTGCCAGCAGCCCTCCCCCGAGTTTAGATACGCAGTATTTT. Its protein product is CASSPPPSLDTQYF.